Detailed here is one TCR beta chain. V was pared by 2 bases and J by 2 bases, with 7 bases between. CDR1 is SGHRS and CDR2 is YFSETQ in the germline V gene. The CDR3 has 13 residues. The TCRbeta library incorporated unique molecular identifiers. Using its own MiXCR run on the PCR reads, TCRdb lists one record per CDR3 protein. Of approximately 270,000 distinct CDR3 sequences listed, about 24% are singletons. The data derive from a study of T-cell reconstitution after alpha-beta-depleted transplantation in children. The sample was PBMCs, mostly from graft donor cells, taken 360 days after TCRalphabeta/CD19-depleted stem cell transplant. The chain combines TRBV5-1 with TRBJ2-5; D not resolved. This receptor was identified in a female patient aged 2-9 years who had a stem cell transplant for congenital amegakaryocytic thrombocytopenia, so the T cells may come from the graft donor. The DNA of the CDR3 is TGCGCCAGCAGCTTCTTACCACAAGAGACCCAGTACTTC. Its protein product is CASSFLPQETQYF.